The TCR beta chain under discussion was sequenced for a study of T cell responses to AZD1222 COVID-19 vaccine. This clone is a singleton in its sample. The antigen is undetermined. Data came from immunoSEQ multiplex PCR; TCRdb stores just in-frame clones and leaves some out. The sample contains about 130,000 clones, approximately 90% of which appear only once. Study conclusions and caveats: Clonal diversity was possibly underestimated; the donors were predominantly white British and more often female.

Germline assignment: CDR1 SGHDT and CDR2 YYEEEE. The CDR3 extends over 16 amino acids. After removal of 1 base from V and 2 bases from J, the junction contained 4 bases not matched to a gene. The V and J genes are TRBV5-6 and TRBJ2-2, with 8 bases lining up with TRBD1. The sequencing here drew on peripheral blood, taken on day 0 of AZD1222 vaccination. The sequence came from an adult in good health. The CDR3 DNA sequence: TGTGCCAGCAGCTTGTTAGGACAGGGTAACACCGGGGAGCTGTTTTTT. Protein: CASSLLGQGNTGELFF.